This is a list of T cell receptor beta chains from one sample in a study of T cells in Graves' hyperthyroidism and ophthalmopathy. TCRdb processed the multiplex PCR reads anew with MiXCR; each CDR3 protein has one entry. Here the sample spans approximately 620,000 distinct CDR3 sequences, roughly 14% being singletons. The sample comprised blood. These receptor sequences come from a young woman with Graves' hyperthyroidism that later progressed to Graves' ophthalmopathy. CDR3s include the opening cysteine and the closing phenylalanine or tryptophan. A D gene is named only where the DNA matches it firmly. A row's size may be missing; if present it is once, few, many or a size class.

>.|TRBV7-8|TRBJ2-7|few|15
CASSLIKEGTYEQYF
TGTGCCAGCAGCCTGATTAAGGAGGGGACCTACGAGCAGTACTTC
>.|TRBV29-1|TRBJ1-1|many|11
CSVGTNTEAFF
TGCAGCGTTGGGACCAACACTGAAGCTTTCTTT
>.|TRBV12-3/TRBV12-4|TRBJ1-1|many|14
CASSSGGGNTEAFF
TGTGCCAGCAGTTCGGGGGGTGGGAATACTGAAGCTTTCTTT
>.|TRBV5-6|TRBJ1-5|many|14
CASSFMGYNQPQHF
TGTGCCAGCAGCTTCATGGGGTACAATCAGCCCCAGCATTTT
>TRBD1|TRBV18|TRBJ2-5|few|16
CASSPGTGGSGETQYF
TGTGCCAGCTCACCGGGGACAGGGGGCTCGGGAGAGACCCAGTACTTC
>TRBD1|TRBV6-1|TRBJ1-4|.|16
CASSPQTGATNEKLFF
TGTGCCAGCAGTCCTCAGACAGGGGCAACTAATGAAAAACTGTTTTTT
>TRBD1|TRBV11-2|TRBJ2-6|.|18
CASSFETGGASGANVLTF
TGTGCCAGCAGCTTCGAGACAGGGGGCGCTTCTGGGGCCAACGTCCTGACTTTC
>.|TRBV4-2|TRBJ1-6|many|16
CASSQESGGPNSPLHF
TGTGCCAGCAGCCAAGAATCGGGGGGCCCAAATTCACCCCTCCACTTT
>.|TRBV3-1|TRBJ1-1|many|13
CASSQEGGTEAFF
TGTGCCAGCAGCCAAGAGGGGGGCACTGAAGCTTTCTTT
>.|TRBV10-3|TRBJ2-1|many|12
CAISDSPEVQFF
TGTGCCATCAGTGACAGTCCGGAGGTGCAGTTCTTC
>.|TRBV6-1|TRBJ1-1|many|12
CASTRGDTEAFF
TGTGCCAGCACTAGGGGGGACACTGAAGCTTTCTTT
>TRBD1|TRBV12-3/TRBV12-4|TRBJ1-5|many|16
CASSLGTDNSNQPQHF
TGTGCCAGCAGTTTGGGGACAGACAATAGCAATCAGCCCCAGCATTTT
>TRBD2|TRBV19|TRBJ2-7|many|15
CATKSYSGSSYEQYF
TGTGCCACTAAATCTTATAGCGGGAGCTCCTACGAGCAGTACTTC
>TRBD1|TRBV28|TRBJ1-3|.|15
CASSSGQGGRNTIYF
TGTGCCAGCAGCTCGGGACAGGGGGGAAGAAACACCATATATTTT
>.|TRBV7-2|TRBJ2-2|few|18
CASSSPNIQGGTTGELFF
TGTGCCAGCAGCTCCCCTAATATCCAGGGGGGAACCACCGGGGAGCTGTTTTTT
>TRBD2|TRBV29-1|TRBJ2-7|many|13
CSVEPRLSGRQYF
TGCAGCGTTGAGCCCCGACTAAGCGGGAGGCAGTACTTC
>.|TRBV25-1|TRBJ1-4|.|11
CASQKNEKLFF
TGTGCCAGTCAGAAGAATGAAAAACTGTTTTTT
>TRBD1|TRBV7-2|TRBJ1-2|many|15
CASSSRTGENYGYTF
TGTGCCAGCAGCTCCCGGACAGGGGAGAACTATGGCTACACCTTC
>TRBD1|TRBV6-1|TRBJ2-1|few|14
CASTTGGASNEQFF
TGTGCCAGCACAACAGGGGGCGCGAGTAATGAGCAGTTCTTC
>.|TRBV20-1|TRBJ2-5|.|14
CSARGQGAQETQYF
TGCAGTGCTAGAGGTCAAGGGGCCCAAGAGACCCAGTACTTC
>.|TRBV5-1|TRBJ2-5|many|14
CASSLALGGETQYF
TGCGCCAGCAGCTTGGCCTTGGGGGGAGAGACCCAGTACTTC
>.|TRBV3-1|TRBJ2-7|.|15
CASTHLAGGAYEQYF
TGTGCCAGCACTCACCTGGCAGGGGGGGCCTACGAGCAGTACTTC
>.|TRBV27|TRBJ2-1|many|14
CASSAGPTLGGQFF
TGTGCCAGCAGTGCGGGACCAACCCTGGGGGGGCAGTTCTTC
>TRBD1|TRBV18|TRBJ1-1|many|16
CASSPGQGRVATEAFF
TGTGCCAGCTCACCGGGACAGGGGAGAGTGGCCACTGAAGCTTTCTTT
>.|TRBV2|TRBJ1-1|many|11
CASLGYTEAFF
TGTGCCAGCCTCGGGTACACTGAAGCTTTCTTT
>.|TRBV20-1|TRBJ2-3|many|13
CGPQGRSTDTQYF
TGCGGCCCTCAAGGGCGAAGCACAGATACGCAGTATTTT
>.|TRBV12-5|TRBJ1-1|few|13
CASGFPTDTEAFF
TGTGCTAGTGGTTTCCCAACGGACACCGAAGCTTTCTTT
>.|TRBV5-6|TRBJ2-7|many|14
CASSFSLVSYEQYF
TGTGCCAGCAGCTTTTCTCTCGTTTCCTACGAGCAGTACTTC
>TRBD2|TRBV6-4|TRBJ2-6|.|16
CASSDSGLAGANVLTF
TGTGCCAGCAGTGACTCAGGACTAGCTGGGGCCAACGTCCTGACTTTC
>TRBD1|TRBV7-2|TRBJ1-5|many|16
CASSLAGQPSNQPQHF
TGTGCCAGCAGCTTAGCGGGACAGCCTAGCAATCAGCCCCAGCATTTT
>.|TRBV12-5|TRBJ2-5|.|15
CASGLITASQETQYF
TGTGCTAGTGGTTTGATAACAGCGTCCCAAGAGACCCAGTACTTC
>TRBD2|TRBV19|TRBJ2-1|many|15
CASTPASGKKNEQFF
TGTGCCAGTACCCCAGCTAGCGGGAAGAAGAATGAGCAGTTCTTC
>.|TRBV30|TRBJ2-1|many|15
CASRAGSGRSMEQFF
TGTGCCTCCCGGGCGGGGAGCGGACGTTCAATGGAGCAGTTCTTC
>.|TRBV12-3/TRBV12-4|TRBJ2-6|.|18
CASSFARAGVNWANVLTF
TGTGCCAGCAGCTTTGCCAGGGCTGGAGTGAATTGGGCCAACGTCCTGACTTTC
>TRBD1|TRBV7-2|TRBJ1-1|many|15
CASSGQGAMNTEAFF
TGTGCCAGCAGTGGGCAGGGGGCGATGAACACTGAAGCTTTCTTT
>TRBD1|TRBV28|TRBJ2-7|many|14
CASTNLGQGYEQYF
TGTGCCAGCACCAATCTGGGACAGGGCTACGAGCAGTACTTC
>.|TRBV6-1|TRBJ1-5|many|15
CASHPQSGSNQPQHF
TGTGCCAGCCACCCCCAATCGGGGAGCAATCAGCCCCAGCATTTT
>.|TRBV5-1|TRBJ2-5|many|14
CASSFGASSETQYF
TGCGCCAGCAGCTTCGGGGCGAGTTCTGAGACCCAGTACTTC
>TRBD1|TRBV20-1|TRBJ2-5|many|15
CSARPLRQGKETQYF
TGCAGTGCCAGACCCCTTCGACAGGGAAAAGAGACCCAGTACTTC
>.|TRBV2|TRBJ1-5|many|18
CASMRGARKINSNQPQHF
TGTGCCAGCATGCGGGGTGCACGGAAGATTAATAGCAATCAGCCCCAGCATTTT
>.|TRBV20-1|TRBJ2-5|few|13
CSARIRGAETQYF
TGCAGTGCTAGAATCAGGGGGGCGGAGACCCAGTACTTC
>.|TRBV30|TRBJ1-2|many|13
CAWSVTRTYGYTF
TGTGCCTGGAGTGTGACCCGAACCTATGGCTACACCTTC
>.|TRBV5-1|TRBJ2-1|many|15
CASSFSGLPYNEQFF
TGCGCCAGCAGCTTCTCAGGCTTGCCCTACAATGAGCAGTTCTTC
>TRBD2|TRBV12-3/TRBV12-4|TRBJ2-1|many|15
CASRTGTSAYNEQFF
TGTGCCAGCAGGACCGGGACTAGCGCATACAATGAGCAGTTCTTC
>.|TRBV28|TRBJ2-1|.|17
CASSLLRRAFDDNEQFF
TGTGCCAGCAGTTTATTACGAAGGGCATTCGACGACAATGAGCAGTTCTTC
>.|TRBV18|TRBJ2-1|.|21
CASSKAQARGRYLSSYNEQFF
TGTGCCAGCTCAAAAGCCCAAGCGAGGGGGAGGTACTTGAGCTCCTACAATGAGCAGTTCTTC
>TRBD1|TRBV11-2|TRBJ1-1|many|15
CASSGSPSGTDTAFF
TGTGCCAGCAGCGGATCCCCCTCCGGGACAGATACAGCTTTCTTT
>.|TRBV6-4|TRBJ1-1|few|13
CASSEGARTEAFF
TGTGCCAGCAGTGAAGGGGCGCGGACTGAAGCTTTCTTT
>TRBD2|TRBV7-9|TRBJ2-1|many|15
CASNTLAGGYNEQFF
TGTGCCAGCAACACACTAGCGGGAGGGTACAATGAGCAGTTCTTC
>.|TRBV28|TRBJ1-1|many|15
CASSPYSGMNTEAFF
TGTGCCAGCAGTCCCTACTCAGGGATGAACACTGAAGCTTTCTTT
>TRBD1|TRBV12-3/TRBV12-4|TRBJ1-2|many|15
CASSLRTGGAYGYTF
TGTGCCAGCAGTTTACGAACAGGGGGCGCCTATGGCTACACCTTC
>TRBD2|TRBV20-1|TRBJ2-7|many|16
CSARGTSGSPDREQYF
TGCAGTGCTAGAGGGACTAGCGGGAGTCCGGACCGCGAGCAGTACTTC
>.|TRBV5-6|TRBJ2-7|.|13
CASSVGTTYEQYF
TGTGCCAGCAGCGTTGGCACTACCTACGAGCAGTACTTC
>.|TRBV7-9|TRBJ1-5|many|14
CASAGRNSNQPQHF
TGTGCCAGCGCCGGCCGTAATAGCAATCAGCCCCAGCATTTT
>.|TRBV5-6|TRBJ2-1|many|16
CASRWGATSSYNEQFF
TGTGCCAGCAGATGGGGTGCAACCAGCTCCTACAATGAGCAGTTCTTC
>.|TRBV24-1|TRBJ2-2|many|15
CATSANTANTGELFF
TGTGCCACCAGTGCGAATACCGCGAACACCGGGGAGCTGTTTTTT
>.|TRBV15|TRBJ1-1|many|13
CATSRASPSEAFF
TGTGCCACCAGCAGAGCCTCCCCTTCTGAAGCTTTCTTT
>.|TRBV28|TRBJ2-5|many|13
CASSLPNGETQYF
TGTGCCAGCAGTTTACCCAACGGAGAGACCCAGTACTTC
>.|TRBV11-2|TRBJ2-1|many|15
CASSFGQVGYNEQFF
TGTGCCAGCAGCTTCGGCCAGGTGGGGTACAATGAGCAGTTCTTC
>TRBD1|TRBV27|TRBJ2-1|many|17
CASRRPPGTGDYNEQFF
TGTGCCAGCAGAAGGCCTCCCGGGACAGGGGATTACAATGAGCAGTTCTTC